Following are 29 T cell receptor beta chains from one sample sequenced in a study of T-cell memory formation after mild COVID-19. TCRdb fed the 5' RACE reads into MiXCR, producing one record per CDR3 protein. The profile shows around 310,000 distinct CDR3 sequences, around 15% of them singletons. Sequencing used PBMCs or a T cell subset sorted from them (not recorded which). All receptors come from a man aged 18 to 30 who had mild COVID-19 (a few samples of this study predate the infection). Cell type and time point are not known.

Only a few counts were recorded for this clonotype. This rearrangement joins TRBV10-3 to TRBJ1-1; 9 bases align to TRBD1. The CDR3 spans 15 residues. CDR1 ENHRY and CDR2 SYGVKD come from the germline V gene. With V trimmed by 2 bases and J by 5 bases, 6 bases remained unmatched. The DNA for the CDR3 is TGTGCCATCAGTGAGACAGGGGGCCGTAGGACTGAAGCTTTCTTT. This codes for CAISETGGRRTEAFF.

This clonotype showed up just once. V and J are TRBV20-1 and TRBJ1-1; perhaps TRBD1 as D (6 bases). Trimming pared 2 bases from V and 4 bases from J, leaving 14 bases between. This CDR3 has 14 amino acids. The germline V gene has CDR1 DFQATT and CDR2 SNEGSKA (reference sequence). The CDR3 nucleotides are TGCAGTGCTAGACCCCTAGGGGGTAGCACTGAAGCTTTCTTT. Protein sequence: CSARPLGGSTEAFF.

The gene calls are TRBV19 and TRBJ2-5, with 10 bases matching TRBD2. V lost 4 bases and J lost 5; bases outside the gene matches: 10. Germline CDR1 is LNHDA and CDR2 is SQIVND (reference sequence). This CDR3 contains 16 residues. The CDR3 here is CASSRASGGPGETQYF. CDR3 bases: TGTGCCAGTAGTAGAGCTAGCGGGGGTCCCGGGGAGACCCAGTACTTC.

This clonotype was observed at least ten times. The V call is TRBV28, the J call TRBJ2-5, with 7 bases lining up with TRBD2. Trimming cost V 4 bases and J 5 bases; bases outside gene matches: 7. CDR3 size: 14 residues. Germline lookup yields CDR1 MDHEN and CDR2 SYDVKM. The CDR3 reads CASSSERGRETQYF. CDR3 sequence (DNA): TGTGCCAGCAGTTCGGAGCGGGGCCGGGAGACCCAGTACTTC.

V and J are TRBV5-6 and TRBJ2-7; D remains unclear. Germline CDR1 and CDR2: SGHDT and YYEEEE. This CDR3 is built from 12 residues. Between the trimmed V and J ends, which lost 0 bases and 6 bases, there was a span of 7 bases. The CDR3: CASSLVEGEQYV. DNA for the CDR3: TGTGCCAGCAGCTTGGTGGAAGGCGAGCAGTACGTC.

The chain couples TRBV6-5 to TRBJ1-6; no definite D call. Trimming removed 0 bases from V and 0 bases from J, with 6 bases in between. CDR1 and CDR2 from the germline V gene are MNHEY and SVGAGI. The CDR3 has 16 residues. CDR3 nucleotides: TGTGCCAGCAGTTACTCTTGGCTCTCCTATAATTCACCCCTCCACTTT. It is translated as CASSYSWLSYNSPLHF.

V and J are TRBV14 and TRBJ1-1; 8 positions agree with TRBD1. The germline gives CDR1 SGHDN, CDR2 FVKESK. The CDR3 loop spans 15 amino acids. The V gene end was trimmed by 2 bases and the J gene end by 5 bases; junction bases not matched to a gene: 7. CDR3 nucleotide sequence: TGTGCCAGCAGCCAACAGGGGGCATTGGGAACTGAAGCTTTCTTT. Translation: CASSQQGALGTEAFF.

This clonotype was seen at least ten times. The chain couples TRBV6-5 to TRBJ2-7; the match to TRBD1 covers 7 bases. CDR1 and CDR2 from the germline V gene are MNHEY and SVGAGI. Trimming took 6 bases from V and 5 from J; bases not matched to a gene: 7. The CDR3 is 13 residues long. CDR3 residues: CASSNRGRDEQYF. The DNA for the CDR3 is TGTGCCAGCAGCAACAGGGGTAGGGACGAGCAGTACTTC.

This clonotype turned up a few times. The V and J genes are TRBV12-3 or TRBV12-4 and TRBJ2-7; 7 positions match TRBD1. The CDR3 totals 14 residues. V dropped 1 base and J dropped 3; count of bases not matched to a gene: 3. CDR3 in DNA: TGTGCCAGCAGTTTAGGGACAGGAGTCTACGAGCAGTACTTC. This gives the protein CASSLGTGVYEQYF.

The chain is built from TRBV4-3 and TRBJ2-7, with 7 bases matching TRBD1. The V and J ends lost 1 base and 5 bases, in that order; junction bases with no gene match: 5. Germline CDR1 and CDR2: LGHNA and YSLEER. This CDR3 is built from 14 residues. Here the CDR3 reads CASSQVTGINEQYF. The CDR3 DNA reads TGCGCCAGCAGCCAAGTGACAGGGATCAACGAGCAGTACTTC.

This chain joins TRBV20-1 and TRBJ2-3; 10 bases agree with TRBD2. Trimming took 6 bases from V and 8 from J; bases not matched to a gene: 11. The CDR3 has 14 amino acids. Per the germline V gene, CDR1 is DFQATT and CDR2 is SNEGSKA (reference sequence). The CDR3 is CSAATGTSEVTQYF. The CDR3 DNA reads as TGCAGTGCCGCCACCGGGACTAGCGAGGTTACGCAGTATTTT.

This clonotype appeared a few times. This chain connects TRBV3-1 to TRBJ1-6, with 7 bases matching TRBD1. After removal of 5 bases from V and 8 bases from J, the junction contained 6 bases not matched to a gene. Germline CDR1 is LGHDT and CDR2 is YNNKEL (reference sequence). CDR3 length: 14 residues. The chain's CDR3 is CASSSGTDYSPLHF. DNA of the CDR3: TGTGCCAGCAGCTCCGGGACAGACTATTCACCCCTCCACTTT.

This clonotype was picked up many times. This chain joins TRBV7-3 and TRBJ2-2, with unresolved D. V was trimmed by 4 bases and J by 0 bases, leaving 9 bases between them. The CDR3 covers 15 residues. Germline V gene data show CDR1 as SGHTA and CDR2 as FQGTGA. CDR3 amino acids: CASSSTPSNTGELFF. The CDR3 DNA reads TGTGCCAGCAGCTCGACTCCTTCGAACACCGGGGAGCTGTTTTTT.

This chain connects TRBV5-5 to TRBJ1-4, with D unclear. The ends were cut back, 2 bases at V and 9 bases at J, with 5 bases in the middle. The germline gives CDR1 SGHKS, CDR2 YYEKEE (reference sequence). The CDR3 contains 11 residues. The CDR3, as DNA: TGTGCCAGCAGCTTAGCTCAAAAACTGTTTTTT. It yields the protein CASSLAQKLFF.

The V call is TRBV9, the J call TRBJ2-2, with 8 bases lining up with TRBD2. This CDR3 spans 16 amino acids. Germline V gives CDR1 SGDLS, CDR2 YYNGEE. The junction had 6 bases not matched to a gene; V was cut back by 2 bases and J by 3 bases. CDR3 DNA sequence: TGTGCCAGCAGCGTGACGGGGGGGCATCACACCGGGGAGCTGTTTTTT. This translates into CASSVTGGHHTGELFF.

This clonotype appeared a few times. V and J are TRBV7-3 and TRBJ2-3; D is possibly TRBD2 (5 bases). V shed 6 bases and J shed 4 bases, with 17 bases lying between them. Germline V gene sequence: CDR1 SGHTA, CDR2 FQGTGA. The CDR3 is made up of 15 amino acids. CDR3 nucleotide sequence: TGTGCCAGCAGTCAACTTCCTAGCAGTGCAGATACGCAGTATTTT. It is translated as CASSQLPSSADTQYF.

There are a few counts of this clonotype. In DNA form, the CDR3 reads TGTGCCAGCAGCCCAGCGGTTCTCGCTGAAGCTTTCTTT. Encoded protein: CASSPAVLAEAFF. The V call is TRBV7-2, the J call TRBJ1-1; D is unresolved. The germline V gene has CDR1 SGHTA and CDR2 FQGNSA. V lost 5 bases, J lost 6 bases, and 13 bases lay in between. The CDR3 is made up of 13 amino acids.

In DNA form, the CDR3 reads TGTGCCAGCAGTCTACTTATAACTAGCGGACTTGCCTACGAGCAGTACTTC. This codes for CASSLLITSGLAYEQYF. J is TRBJ2-7 and V is TRBV6-2 or TRBV6-3; 8 bases fit TRBD2. The length of the CDR3 is 17 residues. The V gene end was trimmed by 5 bases and the J gene end by 2 bases; junction bases not matched to a gene: 14. Germline values: CDR1 MNHEY, CDR2 SVGEGT.

This clonotype was counted at least ten times. This chain links TRBV7-6 with TRBJ2-5; either TRBD1 or TRBD2 may fit D (5 bases each). Germline V gene data show CDR1 as SGHVS and CDR2 as FNYEAQ. The CDR3 runs to 13 residues. The V and J ends lost 5 bases and 2 bases respectively, with 9 bases between them. CDR3 coding DNA: TGTGCCAGCAGCATGGGACGGCAAGAGACCCAGTACTTC. Protein: CASSMGRQETQYF.

This clonotype was detected only a few times. The chain uses TRBV28 and TRBJ2-6; D perhaps matches TRBD2 (5 bases). V lost 5 bases and J 1 base, leaving 12 bases between the germline ends. Per germline, CDR1 MDHEN and CDR2 SYDVKM. The length of the CDR3 is 16 residues. This CDR3 reads CASSPRPGSGANVLTF. CDR3 nucleotides: TGTGCCAGCAGTCCACGGCCGGGGTCTGGGGCCAACGTCCTGACTTTC.

The chain couples TRBV7-9 to TRBJ2-1, with 7 bases fitting TRBD2. The CDR3 loop spans 15 amino acids. CDR1 is SEHNR, CDR2 FQNEAQ, per germline (reference sequence). The V and J ends lost 7 bases and 2 bases, in that order; junction bases with no gene match: 8. The CDR3 nucleotides are TGTGCCAGCACAAAGAGCACTAGCGCCTACAATGAGCAGTTCTTC. Its translation: CASTKSTSAYNEQFF.

This clonotype occurred many times. V usage is TRBV11-2 and J usage is TRBJ2-3; 9 nucleotides line up with TRBD2. Per germline, CDR1 SGHAT and CDR2 FQNNGV. V was clipped by 8 bases and J by 5 bases; unmatched bases: 5. This CDR3 has 13 amino acids. CDR3 DNA: TGTGCCAGCGCGGGGGGGCTTAAAGATACGCAGTATTTT. Translation gives CASAGGLKDTQYF.

The table lists this clonotype with many counts. The genes are TRBV20-1 and TRBJ1-5; a possible D gene is TRBD1 (5 bases). The CDR3 is 14 amino acids. Germline assignment: CDR1 DFQATT and CDR2 SNEGSKA (reference sequence). Trimming removed 5 bases at V and 2 bases at J, with 13 bases between. CDR3 sequence reads: CSAPRGAGNQPQHF. The CDR3 nucleotides are TGCAGTGCTCCTCGGGGCGCGGGCAATCAGCCCCAGCATTTT.

As to this clonotype: Lacking the conserved final phenylalanine or tryptophan, this CDR3 likely reflects a read error. The limits of the CDR3 on the DNA are not certain, so only TCRdb's listed CDR3 is given. The J gene is TRBJ1-2, the V gene TRBV14; the D call TRBD1 from the table was never checked on the DNA. Both ends counted, the CDR3 spans 10 residues. CDR1 and CDR2 (germline): SGHDN, FVKESK. This CDR3 reads CASSQEGTGV.

This clonotype was detected a few times. This rearrangement joins TRBV7-2 to TRBJ2-7, with D perhaps matching TRBD2 (6 bases). The CDR3 loop spans 15 amino acids. CDR1 and CDR2 (germline): SGHTA, FQGNSA. The V and J ends lost 2 bases and 0 bases respectively, with 11 bases between them. CDR3 DNA sequence: TGTGCCAGCAGCTTATTTGGCGGGGCCTCCTACGAGCAGTACGTC. This codes for CASSLFGGASYEQYV.

This clonotype was detected a few times. In DNA form, the CDR3 reads TGTGCCAGCTCACTGAACGGGGGGCCAGCCACAGATACGCAGTATTTT. As protein: CASSLNGGPATDTQYF. The V and J genes are TRBV18 and TRBJ2-3; maybe TRBD2 (7 bases). The germline V and J ends were trimmed by 4 bases and 2 bases, with 16 bases remaining between them. The CDR3 extends over 16 amino acids. In germline, CDR1 is KGHSH, CDR2 LQKENI.

This chain links TRBV10-2 with TRBJ1-5; D may be TRBD1 (6 bases). CDR3 length: 16 amino acids. The V and J ends lost 4 bases and 7 bases respectively, with 20 bases between them. The germline gives CDR1 WSHSY, CDR2 SAAADI. CDR3 in amino acids: CASSVRGLGSRQPQHF. Here the CDR3 DNA reads TGCGCCAGCAGTGTCAGGGGCCTAGGATCGAGGCAGCCCCAGCATTTT.

This clonotype was detected a few times. This sequence joins TRBV4-3 and TRBJ2-3; TRBD2 is a possible D gene (6 bases). Trimming stripped 1 base from V and 1 base from J, with 15 bases between. Germline V CDR1 and CDR2: LGHNA, YSLEER. The CDR3 length is 17 residues. The CDR3 DNA sequence: TGCGCCAGCAGCCAAGGGGGAGGAACAGGTGGCACAGATACGCAGTATTTT. It codes for CASSQGGGTGGTDTQYF.

The genes are TRBV20-1 and TRBJ1-1; D is unclear. The length of the CDR3 is 16 residues. Looked up from germline, CDR1 is DFQATT and CDR2 is SNEGSKA (reference sequence). Trimming left V 0 bases short and J 0 bases short, with 14 bases between. The CDR3 coding sequence is TGCAGTGCTAGAGAGGGGTACTTTATAATGAACACTGAAGCTTTCTTT. Translating it yields CSAREGYFIMNTEAFF.